This paragraph covers one T cell receptor beta chain sequence. cDNA synthesis used a TRAV/TRBV-specific primer set for both chains. TCR amplification involved 20 PCR cycles with a constant-region primer and V-primer adapter. A single record per CDR3 protein comes from TCRdb applying MiXCR to the reads. The sample yields tens of thousands of distinct CDR3 sequences, 26% seen once. The data stem from a study of low-dose radiotherapy and immunotherapy resistance in tumors. Time point specified: before trial treatment. The germline gives CDR1 SGHDT, CDR2 YYEEEE. V dropped 1 base and J dropped 2 bases, with 16 bases sitting between them. The CDR3 is 16 amino acids.

This chain connects TRBV5-6 to TRBJ2-7, with D possibly matching TRBD2 (5 bases). Sequenced here: PBMCs, sampled before treatment. The receptor's source is a male donor with rectosigmoid adenocarcinoma. The DNA for the CDR3 is TGTGCCAGCAGCTTGTATAAGGCTGCGGGTACCTACGAGCAGTACTTC. Its translation is CASSLYKAAGTYEQYF. Full variable domain (outside the CDR3, taken from reference TRBV5-6 and TRBJ2-7): DAGVTQSPTHLIKTRGQQVTLRCSPKSGHDTVSWYQQALGQGPQFIFQYYEEEERQRGNFPDRFSGHQFPNYSSELNVNALLLGDSALYLCASSLYKAAGTYEQYFGPGTRLTVT.